Sequencing of this T cell receptor beta chain was carried out in a study of T cell responses to AZD1222 COVID-19 vaccine. Study-wide results and limits: Repertoires in all cases were sampled only once the peak T cell response had passed. A reported finding is that nearly half of spike-specific TCRs target unmutated variant regions.

The CDR3 extends over 16 amino acids. V lost 1 base and J 0 bases, leaving 10 bases between the germline ends. Per the germline V gene, CDR1 is MDHEN and CDR2 is SYDVKM. TCRdb's copy holds only in-frame clones and misses some; the assay was immunoSEQ multiplex PCR. Among approximately 150,000 clones listed, more than 85% were seen once. On this clone: Its specificity is not known.

The sequence derives from an adult who had recovered from COVID-19. The specimen comprised peripheral blood, sampled after recovery from COVID-19. The J gene is TRBJ1-5, the V gene TRBV28, with TRBD1 as a possible D gene (6 bases). The CDR3 coding sequence is TGTGCCAGCAGTTTATCAGGGGAGGGTAGCAATCAGCCCCAGCATTTT. Amino acid sequence: CASSLSGEGSNQPQHF. The complete variable domain, with remaining parts taken from reference TRBV28 and TRBJ1-5, reads DVKVTQSSRYLVKRTGEKVFLECVQDMDHENMFWYRQDPGLGLRLIYFSYDVKMKEKGDIPEGYSVSREKKERFSLILESASTNQTSMYLCASSLSGEGSNQPQHFGDGTRLSIL.